The T cell receptor (beta chain) described here comes from a study of blood T cell repertoires in COVID-19. The overall study: From T cells, B-cell-depleted T cells, or PBMCs came the material, which was cDNA or gDNA.

Patients of the Seattle cohort, enrolled during active infection, were followed longitudinally. As processed by the authors: Reference gene primer amplification yielded estimated nucleated cell counts. Profiling relied on immunoSEQ multiplex PCR, and the TCRdb table lists in-frame clones only, not all of them. V, J and clone size derive from that table, while D and trimming were established from the DNA sequence. Of about 260,000 clones listed, almost 90% were seen once; the top ten hold approximately 10%. The sequence was obtained from a woman aged 30 to 39 with COVID-19, enrolled during active disease. Sequences were obtained from peripheral blood.

CDR3 DNA sequence: TGCGCCAGCAGTCCTTTACGACTAGCGGGAGAGAGCGGTGAGCAGTTCTTC. It yields the protein CASSPLRLAGESGEQFF. This sequence joins TRBV4-1 and TRBJ2-1; 12 nucleotides match TRBD2. The CDR3 covers 17 residues. Germline lookup yields CDR1 MGHRA and CDR2 YSYEKL. The V segment lost 6 bases and the J segment 9 bases; nucleotides outside the gene matches: 15.